This TCR beta chain is drawn from a study of T cells after yellow fever vaccination. The table lists this clonotype with many counts. CDR1 is SGHRS, CDR2 YFSETQ, per germline. The CDR3 sequence is 15 residues long. V dropped 2 bases and J dropped 2 bases, with 11 bases sitting between them. TCRdb re-analysed the 5' RACE reads in MiXCR, keeping a single row per CDR3 protein. The sample consists of about 260,000 distinct CDR3 sequences, more than 3.5% of them appearing once. The source material was PBMCs, sampled 15 days after the yellow fever booster vaccination. This TCR was sampled from a man aged 18-30 years who received the YFV17D yellow fever vaccine. V is TRBV5-1 and J is TRBJ1-3, with D possibly TRBD1 on 6 matching bases. Here the CDR3 reads CASSFGQSTGNTIYF. For the CDR3, the DNA is TGCGCCAGCAGCTTCGGACAGAGCACTGGAAACACCATATATTTT. Full variable domain (remainder filled in from reference TRBV5-1 and TRBJ1-3): KAGVTQTPRYLIKTRGQQVTLSCSPISGHRSVSWYQQTPGQGLQFLFEYFSETQRNKGNFPGRFSGRQFSNSRSEMNVSTLELGDSALYLCASSFGQSTGNTIYFGEGSWLTVV.